This T cell receptor beta chain was retrieved from a study of CD8 T cells in ankylosing spondylitis. In its sample, this clonotype was seen many times. Its antigen is as yet unknown. TCRdb passed the 5' RACE reads through MiXCR, listing each CDR3 protein once. The sample lists about 240,000 distinct CDR3 sequences; roughly 10% were seen once. V lost 4 bases to trimming and J lost 11 bases, with 17 bases between them. CDR3 length equals 12 residues. Germline CDR1 reads SQVTM; CDR2 reads ANQGSEA. The study's findings and limits: Peripheral blood samples showed relatively rare disease-linked clones, and these clones were CD8+.

The origin of this receptor is a male donor with ankylosing spondylitis or in good health (not recorded which). The gene calls are TRBV29-1 and TRBJ1-2; tentative D call: TRBD1 (5 bases). The sequenced material came from blood, either unsorted or a sorted T cell fraction (not recorded which). The CDR3 nucleotides are TGCAGCGTTGTACAGGCGACCTTGTCATACACCTTC. Protein sequence: CSVVQATLSYTF.